This T cell receptor beta chain was obtained from a study of blood T cell repertoires in COVID-19 (dated by TCRdb to 2018 to 2020). The study in broad terms: Samples covering the acute and convalescent phases of COVID-19 were provided by collaborators in the United States, Italy and Spain. The samples were drawn from the first 160 participants of the ongoing ImmuneRACE study and from 1,254 subjects provided by 6 global collaborators. The repertoires were released in a freely available public database meant as a resource for research on the immune response to SARS-CoV-2. Sample metadata almost always included a de-identified subject ID, COVID-19 status, age in years and sex. Where HLA class I and class II types were available, the types were taken from metadata supplied by the sample provider, not from assay-based typing. The dataset comprised deeply sampled blood TCRbeta repertoires from subjects exposed to, actively infected with, or recovered from COVID-19. The prospective study material was composed of cDNA or gDNA derived from T cells, B-cell-depleted T cells, or PBMCs.

To note about this clone: This clone's antigen is unknown. Base qualities are not recorded, but no much larger clone differs from it by a single base.

General study outcomes and caveats: The amount of clinical and demographic metadata varied by source and participant and was provided uncurated.

The immunoSEQ Assay, a bias-controlled multiplex PCR, was used to amplify TCRbeta CDR3 regions from genomic DNA. The authors' analysis ran thus. Within the assay, amplification of reference gene primers was used to estimate how many nucleated cells each sample contained. To quantify the absolute abundance of each unique TCRbeta CDR3 rearrangement, sequence reads were collapsed and filtered. For each sample, productive Simpson clonality was calculated as the square root of Simpson's diversity index over productive rearrangements. The immuneACCESS repertoire file appears here via TCRdb, limited to in-frame rearrangements. These files lack a portion of the clones; in checked studies, under half of the deficit traces to unresolved V genes, and the cause of the others is not known. V, J and clone size were drawn from that table, and D and trimming were deduced from the DNA. This sample comprises roughly 230,000 clones, 75% to 85% of them detected only once. The top ten constitute 5% to 6.5% of the sample.

CDR1 SGHAT and CDR2 FQNNGV are derived from the germline V gene. The CDR3, cysteine through phenylalanine, is 16 amino acids long. Only the CDR3 DNA stays, 48 bases, in frame from base 1. V has 5 bases trimmed and J has 1 base trimmed; junction bases matching no gene number 10. At one collaborating source in Seattle, patients were enrolled during active infection and were followed longitudinally through the course of disease. Collaborating institutions collected whole blood in K2EDTA tubes following their own protocols. Collaborator samples were shipped for TCRbeta analysis as frozen whole blood, isolated PBMCs, or DNA extracted from either sample type.

In this chain, TRBV11-2 is recombined with TRBJ2-7, with TRBD1 matching 8 junction bases. Sequencing was done on a sample of peripheral blood. The source of this sequence is a man in his fifties or sixties with COVID-19, enrolled during active disease. The CDR3 protein sequence reads: CASSDRQGRISYEQYF. The nucleotide sequence reads TGTGCCAGCAGCGATAGACAGGGGAGAATTTCCTACGAGCAGTACTTC.